These 9 T cell receptor beta chains originate from one sample sequenced in a study of blood T cell repertoires in COVID-19. Repertoires were generated with immunoSEQ multiplex PCR, while TCRdb's copy carries only in-frame clones and drops some. The sample holds 250,000 to 300,000 clones; over 85% are singletons and the top ten take 2.5% to 3.5%. The source material was PBMCs or T cells enriched from blood (not recorded which). Source of these receptors: a woman aged 45-65 years who had been exposed to COVID-19.

This sequence joins TRBV4-1 and TRBJ2-1, with 8 bases aligning to TRBD1. The CDR3 is 16 amino acids. Germline CDR1 is MGHRA and CDR2 is YSYEKL. The trim removed 1 base at V and 7 bases at J, leaving 9 bases unmatched. The CDR3, as DNA: TGCGCCAGCAGCCAAGCTTTTCAGGGGGCGCGGAATGAGCAGTTCTTC. This codes for CASSQAFQGARNEQFF.

The rearrangement links TRBV27 to TRBJ1-2, with 10 positions matching TRBD1. The germline V gene has CDR1 MNHEY and CDR2 SMNVEV (reference sequence). The CDR3 sequence is 16 residues long. V gave up 6 bases and J gave up 2 bases; unmatched junction bases: 9. In DNA, the CDR3 is TGTGCCAGCAGCCAGACAGGGGGCGCGGGCAACTATGGCTACACCTTC. Translating gives CASSQTGGAGNYGYTF.

The gene calls are TRBV28 and TRBJ2-7; 9 bases agree with TRBD1. J was trimmed by 6 bases and V by 7 bases; bases with no gene match: 7. This CDR3 contains 13 residues. In germline, CDR1 is MDHEN, CDR2 SYDVKM. This CDR3 reads CASTLTGGGEQYF. CDR3 nucleotides: TGTGCCAGCACCCTAACAGGGGGCGGCGAGCAGTACTTC. Combining the CDR3 with reference TRBV28 and TRBJ2-7 gives the whole variable domain DVKVTQSSRYLVKRTGEKVFLECVQDMDHENMFWYRQDPGLGLRLIYFSYDVKMKEKGDIPEGYSVSREKKERFSLILESASTNQTSMYLCASTLTGGGEQYFGPGTRLTVT.

The genes are TRBV28 and TRBJ2-5, with D tentatively TRBD1 (6 bases). Trimming stripped 5 bases from V and 6 bases from J, with 22 bases between. The CDR3 has 16 amino acids. Germline V gene sequence: CDR1 MDHEN, CDR2 SYDVKM. The CDR3 sequence: CASSPPLRAWGQTQYF. The CDR3 DNA follows: TGTGCCAGCAGTCCACCTCTTCGAGCCTGGGGGCAGACCCAGTACTTC.

The chain couples TRBV15 to TRBJ2-1, with 15 bases aligning to TRBD2. There are 18 residues in the CDR3. V was pared by 9 bases and J by 0 bases, with 9 bases of the junction left unmatched. Germline values: CDR1 LNHNV, CDR2 YYDKDF (reference sequence). In DNA, the CDR3 is TGTGCCACTGAGGGACTAGCGGGGGGTTGGAGCTCCTACAATGAGCAGTTCTTC. Translating it yields CATEGLAGGWSSYNEQFF.

To note about this clone: This specimen includes other DNA sequences encoding the same CDR3. V is TRBV28 and J is TRBJ2-5; maybe TRBD1 (5 bases). The CDR3 is 14 residues long. The germline gives CDR1 MDHEN, CDR2 SYDVKM. The germline V and J ends were trimmed by 3 bases and 2 bases, with 10 bases remaining between them. CDR3 nucleotides: TGTGCCAGCAGTTTTCGCAGGGAACAAGAGACCCAGTACTTC. This sequence encodes CASSFRREQETQYF.

This chain joins TRBV5-4 and TRBJ2-7; 8 bases are a match to TRBD1. The ends lost 4 bases at V and 3 bases at J; junction bases unmatched: 9. The CDR3 loop spans 15 amino acids. Germline V gene lookup returns CDR1 SGHNT and CDR2 YYREEE (reference sequence). The CDR3 spells CASSLWDRTDYEQYF. In nucleotides, the CDR3 is TGTGCCAGCAGCCTATGGGACAGGACCGACTACGAGCAGTACTTC.

V and J are TRBV3-1 (or the pseudogene TRBV3-2) and TRBJ2-1; TRBD1 is a possible D gene (6 bases). V lost 3 bases and J lost 4, with 10 bases in between. CDR3 length: 14 residues. CDR1 and CDR2 from the germline V gene are LGHDT and YNNKEL (reference sequence). The CDR3 sequence: CASSHEGQYNEQFF. Written as DNA, the CDR3 is TGTGCCAGCAGCCACGAAGGACAGTACAATGAGCAGTTCTTC.

The V call is TRBV3-1 (or the pseudogene TRBV3-2), the J call TRBJ1-6; D remains ambiguous. Deletions cut 1 base from V and 7 bases from J, with 17 bases between. CDR3 size: 17 residues. The germline V gene encodes CDR1 LGHDT and CDR2 YNNKEL (reference sequence). The CDR3 bases are TGTGCCAGCAGCCAAGGGGCGGGGTCGAGGAGGAATTCACCCCTCCACTTT. It codes for CASSQGAGSRRNSPLHF.